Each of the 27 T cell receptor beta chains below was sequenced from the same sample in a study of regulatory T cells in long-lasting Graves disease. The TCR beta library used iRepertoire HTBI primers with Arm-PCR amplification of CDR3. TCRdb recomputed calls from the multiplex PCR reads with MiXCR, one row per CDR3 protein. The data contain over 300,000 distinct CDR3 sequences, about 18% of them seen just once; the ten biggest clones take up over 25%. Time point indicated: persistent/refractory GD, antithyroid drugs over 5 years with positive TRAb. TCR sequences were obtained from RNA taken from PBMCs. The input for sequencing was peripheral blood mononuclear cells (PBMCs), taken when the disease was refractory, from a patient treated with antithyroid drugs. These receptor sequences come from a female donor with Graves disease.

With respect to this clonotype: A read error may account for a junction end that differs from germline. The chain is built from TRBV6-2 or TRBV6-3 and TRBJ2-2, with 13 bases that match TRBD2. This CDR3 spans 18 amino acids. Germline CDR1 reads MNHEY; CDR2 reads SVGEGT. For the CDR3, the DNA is TGTGCCCGCAGTTACCCGACTAGCGGGGGGCTCAACACCGGGGAGCTGTTTTTT. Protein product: CARSYPTSGGLNTGELFF.

The CDR3 reads CASIDRWNTEAFF. CDR3 bases: TGTGCCAGCATTGACAGATGGAACACTGAAGCTTTCTTT. This chain joins TRBV7-9 and TRBJ1-1, with D perhaps TRBD1 (5 bases). From germline, CDR1 is SEHNR and CDR2 FQNEAQ (reference sequence). Trimming took off 7 bases at V and 1 base at J, with 10 bases between the two ends. The CDR3 is 13 amino acids.

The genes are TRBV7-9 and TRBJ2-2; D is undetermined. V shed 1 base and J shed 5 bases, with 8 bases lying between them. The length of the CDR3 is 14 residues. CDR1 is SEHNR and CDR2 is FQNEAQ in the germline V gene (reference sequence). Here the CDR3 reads CASSLDGWTGELFF. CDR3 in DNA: TGTGCCAGCAGCTTAGACGGGTGGACCGGGGAGCTGTTTTTT.

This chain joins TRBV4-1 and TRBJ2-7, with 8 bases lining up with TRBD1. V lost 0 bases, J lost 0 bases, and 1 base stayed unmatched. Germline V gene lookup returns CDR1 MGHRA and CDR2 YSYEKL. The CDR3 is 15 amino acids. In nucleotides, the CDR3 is TGCGCCAGCAGCCAAGAGGACAGGGTCTCCTACGAGCAGTACTTC. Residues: CASSQEDRVSYEQYF.

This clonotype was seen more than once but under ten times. The DNA of the CDR3 is TGTGCCATCATAAACCAGCGGGAGGCCCCGAACATTCAGTACTTC. It encodes CAIINQREAPNIQYF. The chain carries TRBV10-3 and TRBJ2-4; the match to TRBD2 covers 9 bases. V dropped 7 bases and J dropped 7; count of bases not matched to a gene: 11. Germline loops: CDR1 ENHRY, CDR2 SYGVKD. There are 15 residues in the CDR3.

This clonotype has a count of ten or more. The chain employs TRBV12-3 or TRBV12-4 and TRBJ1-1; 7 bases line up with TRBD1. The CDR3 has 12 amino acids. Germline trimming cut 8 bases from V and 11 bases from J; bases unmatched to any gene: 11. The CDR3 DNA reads TGTGCCAGCCGGGAGGGGGCCGCCGGGGCTTTCTTT. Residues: CASREGAAGAFF.

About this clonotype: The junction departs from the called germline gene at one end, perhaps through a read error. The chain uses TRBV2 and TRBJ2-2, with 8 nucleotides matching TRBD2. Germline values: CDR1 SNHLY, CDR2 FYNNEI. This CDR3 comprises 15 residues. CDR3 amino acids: CASTLGLAVDGGLFF. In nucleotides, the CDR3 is TGTGCCAGCACCCTCGGACTAGCAGTAGACGGGGGGCTGTTTTTT.

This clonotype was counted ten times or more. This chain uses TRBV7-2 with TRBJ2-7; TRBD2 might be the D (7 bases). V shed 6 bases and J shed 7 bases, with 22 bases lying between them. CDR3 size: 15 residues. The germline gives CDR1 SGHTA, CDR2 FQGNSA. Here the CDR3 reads CASSLQGSGGREQYF. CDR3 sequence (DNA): TGTGCCAGCAGTTTACAGGGATCGGGAGGACGGGAGCAGTACTTC.

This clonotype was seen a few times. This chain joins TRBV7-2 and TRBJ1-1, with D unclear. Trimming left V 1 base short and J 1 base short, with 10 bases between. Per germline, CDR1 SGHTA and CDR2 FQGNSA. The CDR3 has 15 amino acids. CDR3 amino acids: CASSLVRPRNTEAFF. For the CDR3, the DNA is TGTGCCAGCAGCTTAGTAAGACCGAGGAACACTGAAGCTTTCTTT.

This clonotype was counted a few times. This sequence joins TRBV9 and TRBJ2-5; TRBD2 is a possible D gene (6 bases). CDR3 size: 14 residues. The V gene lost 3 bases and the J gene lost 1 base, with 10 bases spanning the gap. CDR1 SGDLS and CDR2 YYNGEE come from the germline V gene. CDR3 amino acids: CASSGGGIQETQYF. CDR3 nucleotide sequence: TGTGCCAGCAGCGGGGGAGGTATCCAAGAGACCCAGTACTTC. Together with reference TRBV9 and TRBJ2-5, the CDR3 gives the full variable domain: DSGVTQTPKHLITATGQRVTLRCSPRSGDLSVYWYQQSLDQGLQFLIQYYNGEERAKGNILERFSAQQFPDLHSELNLSSLELGDSALYFCASSGGGIQETQYFGPGTRLLVL.

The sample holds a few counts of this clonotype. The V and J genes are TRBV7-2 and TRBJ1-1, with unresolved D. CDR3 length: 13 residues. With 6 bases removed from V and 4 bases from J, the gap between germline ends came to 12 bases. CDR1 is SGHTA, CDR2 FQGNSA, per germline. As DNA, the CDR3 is TGTGCCAGCAGGGCGGAGAGGATCACTGAAGCTTTCTTT. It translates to CASRAERITEAFF. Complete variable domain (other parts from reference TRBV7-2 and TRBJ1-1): GAGVSQSPSNKVTEKGKDVELRCDPISGHTALYWYRQSLGQGLEFLIYFQGNSAPDKSGLPSDRFSAERTGGSVSTLTIQRTQQEDSAVYLCASRAERITEAFFGQGTRLTVV.

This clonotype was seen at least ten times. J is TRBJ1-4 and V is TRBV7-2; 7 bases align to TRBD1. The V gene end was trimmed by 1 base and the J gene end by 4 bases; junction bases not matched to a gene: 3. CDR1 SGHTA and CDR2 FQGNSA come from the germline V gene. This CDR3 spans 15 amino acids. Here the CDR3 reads CASSLEGAGNEKLFF. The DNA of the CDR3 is TGTGCCAGCAGCTTAGAGGGGGCGGGTAATGAAAAACTGTTTTTT.

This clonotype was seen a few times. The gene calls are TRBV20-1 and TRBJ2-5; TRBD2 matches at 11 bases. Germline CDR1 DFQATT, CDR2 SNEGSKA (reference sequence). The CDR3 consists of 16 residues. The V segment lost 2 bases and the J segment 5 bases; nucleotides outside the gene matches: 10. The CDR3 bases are TGCAGTGCTAGAAATGAACTAGCGGGAGAGGTGGAGACCCAGTACTTC. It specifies CSARNELAGEVETQYF.

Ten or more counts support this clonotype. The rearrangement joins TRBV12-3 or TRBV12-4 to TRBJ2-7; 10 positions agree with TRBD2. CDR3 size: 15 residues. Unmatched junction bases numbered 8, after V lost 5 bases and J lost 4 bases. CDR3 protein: CASSIRSGRPYEQYF. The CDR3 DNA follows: TGTGCCAGCAGTATCCGTAGCGGGAGGCCGTACGAGCAGTACTTC.

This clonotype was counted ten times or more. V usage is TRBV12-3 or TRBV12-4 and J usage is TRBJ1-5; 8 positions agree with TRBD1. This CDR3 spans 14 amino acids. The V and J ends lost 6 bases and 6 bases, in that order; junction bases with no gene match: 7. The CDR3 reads CASSPRQGSQPQHF. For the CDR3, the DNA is TGTGCCAGCAGCCCTCGACAGGGGAGTCAGCCCCAGCATTTT.

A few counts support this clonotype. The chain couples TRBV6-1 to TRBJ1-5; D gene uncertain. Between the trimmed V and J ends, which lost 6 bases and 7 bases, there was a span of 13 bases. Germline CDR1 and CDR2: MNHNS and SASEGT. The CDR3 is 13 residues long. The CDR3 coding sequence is TGTGCCAGCAGGGATGCCCCGCGGCAGCCCCAGCATTTT. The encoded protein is CASRDAPRQPQHF.

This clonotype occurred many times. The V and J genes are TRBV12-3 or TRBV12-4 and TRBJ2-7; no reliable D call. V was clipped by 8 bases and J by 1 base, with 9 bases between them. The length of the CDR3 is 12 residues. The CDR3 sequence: CASLGRSYEQYF. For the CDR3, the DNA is TGTGCCAGCCTAGGACGGTCCTACGAGCAGTACTTC.

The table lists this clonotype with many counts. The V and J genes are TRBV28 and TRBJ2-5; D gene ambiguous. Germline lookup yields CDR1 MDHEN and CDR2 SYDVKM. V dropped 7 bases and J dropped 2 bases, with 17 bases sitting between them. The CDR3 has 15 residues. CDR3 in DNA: TGTGCCAGCAATCGGCTAGTAGATTGGCAAGAGACCCAGTACTTC. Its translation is CASNRLVDWQETQYF.

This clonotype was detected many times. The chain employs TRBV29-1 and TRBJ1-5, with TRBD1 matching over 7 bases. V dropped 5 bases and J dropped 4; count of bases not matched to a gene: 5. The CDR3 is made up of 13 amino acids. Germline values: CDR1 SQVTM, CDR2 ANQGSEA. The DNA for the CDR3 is TGCAGCGTTCAGAGGGGGCGTAATCAGCCCCAGCATTTT. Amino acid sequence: CSVQRGRNQPQHF.

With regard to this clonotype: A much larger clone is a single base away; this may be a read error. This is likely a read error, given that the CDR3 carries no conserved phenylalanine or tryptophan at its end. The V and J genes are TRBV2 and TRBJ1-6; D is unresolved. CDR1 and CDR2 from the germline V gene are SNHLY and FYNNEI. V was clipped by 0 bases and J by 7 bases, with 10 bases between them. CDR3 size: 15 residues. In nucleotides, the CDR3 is TGTGCCAGCAGTGAAGCAGGTGTCAGAAATTCACCCCTCCACTCT. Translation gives CASSEAGVRNSPLHS.

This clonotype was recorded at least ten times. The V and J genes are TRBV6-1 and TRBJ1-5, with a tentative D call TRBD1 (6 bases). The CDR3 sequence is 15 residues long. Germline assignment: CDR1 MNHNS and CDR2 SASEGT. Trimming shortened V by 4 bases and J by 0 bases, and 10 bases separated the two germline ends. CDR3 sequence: CASSGQAYSNQPQHF. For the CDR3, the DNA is TGTGCCAGCAGTGGACAGGCCTATAGCAATCAGCCCCAGCATTTT.

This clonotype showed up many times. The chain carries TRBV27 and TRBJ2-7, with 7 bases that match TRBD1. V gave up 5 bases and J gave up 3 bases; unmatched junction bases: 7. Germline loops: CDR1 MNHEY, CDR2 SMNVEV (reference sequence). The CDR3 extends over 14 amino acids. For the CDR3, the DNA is TGTGCCAGCAGTGCAACCCGGGACAGCTACGAGCAGTACTTC. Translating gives CASSATRDSYEQYF.

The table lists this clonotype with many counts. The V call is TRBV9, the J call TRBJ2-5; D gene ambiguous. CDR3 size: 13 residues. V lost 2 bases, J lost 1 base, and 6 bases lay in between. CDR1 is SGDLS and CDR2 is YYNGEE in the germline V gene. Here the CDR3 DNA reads TGTGCCAGCAGCGTCCCCCCCCAAGAGACCCAGTACTTC. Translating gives CASSVPPQETQYF.

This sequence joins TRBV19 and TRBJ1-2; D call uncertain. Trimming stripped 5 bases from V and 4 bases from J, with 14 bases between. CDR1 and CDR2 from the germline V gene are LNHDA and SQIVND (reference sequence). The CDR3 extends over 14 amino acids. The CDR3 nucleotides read TGTGCCAGTAGTGCGGGTCCTTACTCCTATGGCTACACCTTC. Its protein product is CASSAGPYSYGYTF.

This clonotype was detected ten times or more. The DNA for the CDR3 is TGTGCCAGCAGCTTAGGGGGTTTAGGCGGCTACACCTTC. Protein: CASSLGGLGGYTF. This chain uses TRBV7-8 with TRBJ1-2; no definite D call. This CDR3 is built from 13 residues. The germline gives CDR1 SGHVS, CDR2 FQNEAQ. V was pared by 1 base and J by 8 bases, with 11 bases between. Looking up the rest from reference TRBV7-8 and TRBJ1-2 gives the full variable domain: GAGVSQSPRYKVAKRGQDVALRCDPISGHVSLFWYQQALGQGPEFLTYFQNEAQLDKSGLPSDRFFAERPEGSVSTLKIQRTQQEDSAVYLCASSLGGLGGYTFGSGTRLTVV.

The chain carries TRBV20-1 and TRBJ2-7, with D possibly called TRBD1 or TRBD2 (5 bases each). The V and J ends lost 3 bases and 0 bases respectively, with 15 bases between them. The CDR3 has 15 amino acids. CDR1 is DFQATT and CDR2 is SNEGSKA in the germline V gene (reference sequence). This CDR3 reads CSASDRDGLSYEQYF. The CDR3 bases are TGCAGTGCTAGTGACCGGGACGGCCTCTCCTACGAGCAGTACTTC.

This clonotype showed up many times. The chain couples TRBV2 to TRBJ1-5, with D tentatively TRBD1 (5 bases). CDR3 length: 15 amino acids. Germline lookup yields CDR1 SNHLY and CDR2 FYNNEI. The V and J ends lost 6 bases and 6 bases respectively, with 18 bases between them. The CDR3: CASRGQAGRAQPQHF. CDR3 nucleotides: TGTGCCAGCAGAGGTCAGGCAGGGAGGGCTCAGCCCCAGCATTTT.